Presented here are 25 T cell receptor beta chains from one specimen sequenced in a study of memory CD8 T cells in hepatitis C reinfection. Some clones are missing from TCRdb's copy, which holds only in-frame ones; the method was immunoSEQ multiplex PCR. The profile covers 5,000 to 6,500 clones, with 75% to 90% appearing a single time and around a fifth taken by the ten largest. As for time point: pre-reinfection, 55 to 20 weeks before reinfection detection. Sorted cells were sequenced directly ex vivo without any in vitro expansion. Sequencing was done on a sample of naive CD8+ T cells sorted from blood. The receptor set was obtained from a man aged 50-59 years with hepatitis C virus infection.

The CDR3 region is CASSFLTGNTEAFF. The CDR3 DNA reads TGTGCCAGCAGTTTCTTAACAGGGAACACTGAAGCTTTCTTT. The V and J genes are TRBV5-6 and TRBJ1-1; TRBD1 might be the D (5 bases). Germline-derived CDR1 and CDR2 are SGHDT and YYEEEE. Trimming took 5 bases from V and 1 from J, leaving 12 bases between them. The CDR3 is made up of 14 amino acids. The entire variable domain, with the rest obtained from reference TRBV5-6 and TRBJ1-1, is as follows: DAGVTQSPTHLIKTRGQQVTLRCSPKSGHDTVSWYQQALGQGPQFIFQYYEEEERQRGNFPDRFSGHQFPNYSSELNVNALLLGDSALYLCASSFLTGNTEAFFGQGTRLTVV.

This rearrangement joins TRBV7-3 to TRBJ2-3, with 12 bases identical to TRBD2. Germline trimming cut 4 bases from V and 0 bases from J; bases unmatched to any gene: 8. The CDR3 sequence is 18 residues long. Germline V gives CDR1 SGHTA, CDR2 FQGTGA. The CDR3 nucleotides read TGTGCCAGCAGCTCATCGACTAGCGGGAGACGTAGCACAGATACGCAGTATTTT. Its protein is CASSSSTSGRRSTDTQYF.

This clone appeared a single time. The chain uses TRBV28 and TRBJ2-1, with 10 bases aligning to TRBD2. Germline V gene data show CDR1 as MDHEN and CDR2 as SYDVKM. Losses at the gene ends were 2 bases for V and 5 bases for J; bases not matched to a gene: 6. This CDR3 has 16 residues. CDR3 DNA: TGTGCCAGCAGTTTACTGGCTAGCGGGAGTCACAATGAGCAGTTCTTC. Translated: CASSLLASGSHNEQFF.

The chain uses TRBV13 and TRBJ2-1; tentative D call: TRBD1 (8 bases). The germline V gene encodes CDR1 PRHDT and CDR2 FYEKMQ (reference sequence). This CDR3 contains 14 residues. Trimming left V 5 bases short and J 9 bases short, with 17 bases between. The CDR3, as DNA: TGTGCCAGCAGCCCAGGACAGGGAGGGGGTGAGCAGTTCTTC. Its protein product is CASSPGQGGGEQFF.

The chain employs TRBV28 and TRBJ1-4, with 8 bases aligning to TRBD1. V was pared by 3 bases and J by 3 bases, with 9 bases of the junction left unmatched. This CDR3 comprises 17 residues. CDR1 is MDHEN, CDR2 SYDVKM, per germline. The CDR3 sequence is CASSFGARGPSNEKLFF. The CDR3 nucleotides are TGTGCCAGCAGTTTCGGGGCCAGGGGGCCGTCTAATGAAAAACTGTTTTTT.

This chain connects TRBV9 to TRBJ1-5; 7 nucleotides match TRBD1. V dropped 4 bases and J dropped 0; count of bases not matched to a gene: 13. The germline gives CDR1 SGDLS, CDR2 YYNGEE. The CDR3 spans 18 residues. The CDR3 region is CASSPSGQPENSNQPQHF. The CDR3 DNA sequence: TGTGCCAGCAGCCCCTCGGGACAGCCCGAAAATAGCAATCAGCCCCAGCATTTT.

The V and J genes are TRBV19 and TRBJ2-7; TRBD1 matches at 9 bases. Germline values: CDR1 LNHDA, CDR2 SQIVND (reference sequence). The CDR3 loop spans 16 amino acids. J gave up 2 bases and V 3 bases, and 8 bases lay outside the gene matches. CDR3 sequence (DNA): TGTGCCAGTAGTATTGGGACAGGGATAGGGGCCTACGAGCAGTACTTC. Protein product: CASSIGTGIGAYEQYF.

V usage is TRBV6-5 and J usage is TRBJ2-2; a weak D match, TRBD1 (6 bases). The CDR3 contains 14 residues. Germline CDR1 reads MNHEY; CDR2 reads SVGAGI. Trimming removed 6 bases from V and 4 bases from J, with 12 bases in between. CDR3 in amino acids: CASRARRGTGELFF. The CDR3 nucleotides are TGTGCCAGCAGAGCCCGCAGGGGCACCGGGGAGCTGTTTTTT.

The V and J genes are TRBV7-6 and TRBJ2-1; 7 nucleotides line up with TRBD2. CDR1 and CDR2 from the germline V gene are SGHVS and FNYEAQ. The V gene end was trimmed by 1 base and the J gene end by 7 bases; junction bases not matched to a gene: 7. The length of the CDR3 is 15 residues. CDR3 protein: CASSLGAGPQNEQFF. The CDR3 coding sequence is TGTGCCAGCAGCTTAGGAGCGGGACCCCAAAATGAGCAGTTCTTC.

V and J are TRBV4-2 and TRBJ1-2; 9 bases match TRBD1. The CDR3 spans 15 residues. V shed 1 base, J shed 4 bases, and the junction held 4 bases outside the gene matches. The germline gives CDR1 LGHNA, CDR2 YNFKEQ. DNA of the CDR3: TGTGCCAGCAGCCAAGGGACAGGGGATGTCTATGGCTACACCTTC. This gives the protein CASSQGTGDVYGYTF.

The chain employs TRBV11-3 and TRBJ2-7; D not resolved. V was shortened by 4 bases and J by 5 bases, with 12 bases between the two germline ends. Germline loops: CDR1 SGHNT, CDR2 YENEEA. CDR3 length equals 13 residues. The CDR3 protein is CASSSRGTHEQYF. The DNA of the CDR3 is TGTGCCAGCAGCTCGAGAGGAACCCACGAGCAGTACTTC. Full variable domain (rest looked up from reference TRBV11-3 and TRBJ2-7): EAGVVQSPRYKIIEKKQPVAFWCNPISGHNTLYWYLQNLGQGPELLIRYENEEAVDDSQLPKDRFSAERLKGVDSTLKIQPAELGDSAVYLCASSSRGTHEQYFGPGTRLTVT.

This sequence joins TRBV5-4 and TRBJ2-5; 7 bases are a match to TRBD1. The V gene end was trimmed by 5 bases and the J gene end by 3 bases; junction bases not matched to a gene: 7. CDR3 size: 14 residues. Germline lookup yields CDR1 SGHNT and CDR2 YYREEE (reference sequence). The CDR3 DNA reads as TGTGCCAGCAGTTGGGGACAGTCCAAAGAGACCCAGTACTTC. This translates into CASSWGQSKETQYF.

The rearrangement uses TRBV28 and TRBJ2-7; the D is unclear. With 4 bases removed from V and 4 bases from J, the gap between germline ends came to 11 bases. This CDR3 has 13 residues. Germline V gene lookup returns CDR1 MDHEN and CDR2 SYDVKM. Here the CDR3 reads CASSSRSQYEQYF. The CDR3 region has the DNA TGTGCCAGCAGTTCCAGGTCTCAATACGAGCAGTACTTC.

This rearrangement joins TRBV6-1 to TRBJ2-7; TRBD1 might be the D (6 bases). The CDR3 totals 13 residues. Germline-derived CDR1 and CDR2 are MNHNS and SASEGT. V shed 6 bases and J shed 4 bases, with 13 bases lying between them. This CDR3 reads CASSHRDVYEQYF. For the CDR3, the DNA is TGTGCCAGCAGCCACAGGGATGTTTACGAGCAGTACTTC.

The gene calls are TRBV19 and TRBJ2-1, with D perhaps matching TRBD1 (7 bases). The CDR3 covers 13 residues. V lost 6 bases and J lost 7, with 13 bases in between. Germline V gene lookup returns CDR1 LNHDA and CDR2 SQIVND (reference sequence). DNA of the CDR3: TGTGCCAGTAGCGAGACAGGGACTAATGAGCAGTTCTTC. Amino acids: CASSETGTNEQFF.

The V and J genes are TRBV13 and TRBJ1-1, with D perhaps TRBD1 (5 bases). V dropped 6 bases and J dropped 2 bases, with 19 bases sitting between them. Germline V lookup: CDR1 PRHDT, CDR2 FYEKMQ (reference sequence). This CDR3 spans 16 amino acids. CDR3: CASSTPSGPGNTEAFF. As DNA, the CDR3 is TGTGCCAGCAGTACCCCCTCAGGGCCGGGCAACACTGAAGCTTTCTTT.

CDR3 nucleotides: TGTGCCAGCAGGGTACAGGGCTCCATCCACGAGCAGTACTTC. It yields the protein CASRVQGSIHEQYF. The chain recombines TRBV28 with TRBJ2-7, with a tentative D call TRBD1 (6 bases). Germline CDR1 and CDR2: MDHEN and SYDVKM. Trimming removed 6 bases from V and 5 bases from J, with 17 bases in between. This CDR3 contains 14 residues.

The chain uses TRBV4-3 and TRBJ1-1; possible D gene TRBD1, 5 bases. Germline CDR1 and CDR2: LGHNA and YSLEER. The CDR3 runs to 15 residues. Trimming stripped 0 bases from V and 3 bases from J, with 11 bases between. CDR3 sequence reads: CASSQDVRGDTEAFF. The DNA for the CDR3 is TGCGCCAGCAGCCAAGATGTTCGGGGGGACACTGAAGCTTTCTTT.

The rearrangement joins TRBV9 to TRBJ2-7, with a tentative D call TRBD1 (6 bases). The V and J ends lost 0 bases and 4 bases respectively, with 20 bases between them. Per the germline V gene, CDR1 is SGDLS and CDR2 is YYNGEE. There are 17 residues in the CDR3. The CDR3: CASSVGDTGHKTYEQYF. CDR3 bases: TGTGCCAGCAGCGTAGGGGACACGGGACACAAAACATACGAGCAGTACTTC. The full variable domain, its missing parts supplied by reference TRBV9 and TRBJ2-7, is DSGVTQTPKHLITATGQRVTLRCSPRSGDLSVYWYQQSLDQGLQFLIQYYNGEERAKGNILERFSAQQFPDLHSELNLSSLELGDSALYFCASSVGDTGHKTYEQYFGPGTRLTVT.

The chain combines TRBV10-3 with TRBJ2-7, with D perhaps matching TRBD1 (6 bases). V was clipped by 4 bases and J by 4 bases, with 17 bases between them. Germline V gives CDR1 ENHRY, CDR2 SYGVKD. CDR3 size: 15 residues. This chain's CDR3 is CAISADSSETYEQYF. CDR3 sequence (DNA): TGTGCCATCAGTGCGGACAGTTCGGAGACGTACGAGCAGTACTTC.

The chain combines TRBV11-3 with TRBJ2-3; perhaps TRBD2 as D (6 bases). Trimming left V 5 bases short and J 5 bases short, with 17 bases between. CDR1 SGHNT and CDR2 YENEEA come from the germline V gene. The CDR3 has 15 amino acids. The CDR3 loop is CASSPGTLSRDTQYF. CDR3 DNA sequence: TGTGCCAGCAGCCCCGGGACTCTCTCACGAGATACGCAGTATTTT.

This chain joins TRBV11-3 and TRBJ2-7; D uncertain. The CDR3 is made up of 12 amino acids. Per the germline V gene, CDR1 is SGHNT and CDR2 is YENEEA. V gave up 4 bases and J gave up 7 bases, with 11 bases separating them. This CDR3 reads CASSSGPGEQYF. The CDR3 bases are TGTGCCAGCAGCTCGGGTCCTGGGGAGCAGTACTTC.

The rearrangement joins TRBV28 to TRBJ2-7, with 7 positions matching TRBD2. V lost 5 bases to trimming and J lost 6 bases; unmatched junction nucleotides: 13. Germline V gene lookup returns CDR1 MDHEN and CDR2 SYDVKM. The CDR3 is 15 residues long. The CDR3 reads CASSPTGGGRGEQYF. Written as DNA, the CDR3 is TGTGCCAGCAGTCCAACGGGGGGAGGTAGGGGCGAGCAGTACTTC. Full variable domain (remainder filled in from reference TRBV28 and TRBJ2-7): DVKVTQSSRYLVKRTGEKVFLECVQDMDHENMFWYRQDPGLGLRLIYFSYDVKMKEKGDIPEGYSVSREKKERFSLILESASTNQTSMYLCASSPTGGGRGEQYFGPGTRLTVT.

The V gene is TRBV30, the J gene TRBJ2-1, with D tentatively TRBD2 (5 bases). This CDR3 has 12 amino acids. Germline V gives CDR1 GTSNPN, CDR2 SVGIG (reference sequence). V lost 4 bases, J lost 8 bases, and 12 bases lay in between. CDR3 DNA sequence: TGTGCCTGGATGATGAGGGCGGATGAGCAGTTCTTC. This gives the protein CAWMMRADEQFF.

V usage is TRBV5-8 and J usage is TRBJ2-2; 8 bases match TRBD2. The CDR3 runs 16 residues. The germline gives CDR1 SGHTS, CDR2 YDEGEE. V lost 3 bases to trimming and J lost 4 bases; unmatched junction nucleotides: 8. The CDR3 spells CASSSRAGEATGELFF. The CDR3 DNA reads as TGTGCCAGCAGCTCTCGAGCGGGAGAGGCCACCGGGGAGCTGTTTTTT.